These 6 T cell receptor beta chains came from one sample sequenced in a study of blood T cell repertoires in COVID-19. Clones were sequenced by immunoSEQ multiplex PCR, and TCRdb holds only the in-frame ones, with some missing. This sample has more than 200,000 clones, with about 84% found just once. Specimen: PBMCs or T cells enriched from blood (not recorded which). Source of these receptors: a man aged 60-69 years who had recovered from COVID-19.

The chain combines TRBV7-9 with TRBJ1-2; TRBD1 agrees at 8 bases. Germline-derived CDR1 and CDR2 are SEHNR and FQNEAQ (reference sequence). The V gene end was trimmed by 2 bases and the J gene end by 6 bases; junction bases not matched to a gene: 5. The CDR3 spans 14 residues. CDR3 sequence: CASSLSQGADGYTF. CDR3 bases: TGTGCCAGCAGCTTAAGTCAGGGGGCGGATGGCTACACCTTC.

The chain has TRBV5-4 and TRBJ2-1; the D gene is possibly TRBD1 (5 bases). The V and J ends lost 7 bases and 1 base respectively, with 18 bases between them. CDR3 length: 16 amino acids. Germline V CDR1 and CDR2: SGHNT, YYREEE (reference sequence). The DNA of the CDR3 is TGTGCCAGCTTTTGGGGCGGTCAGCGTTCCTACAATGAGCAGTTCTTC. Amino acid sequence: CASFWGGQRSYNEQFF.

The genes are TRBV19 and TRBJ2-7; a weak D match, TRBD2 (6 bases). CDR3 length equals 14 residues. Germline V gene lookup returns CDR1 LNHDA and CDR2 SQIVND (reference sequence). Trimming shortened V by 3 bases and J by 3 bases, and 12 bases separated the two germline ends. CDR3 region: CASSIGGYHYEQYF. The CDR3 bases are TGTGCCAGTAGTATTGGGGGGTACCACTACGAGCAGTACTTC.

The rearrangement links TRBV6-6 to TRBJ1-1, with D unresolved. Trimming removed 7 bases at V and 1 base at J, with 13 bases between. The germline CDR1 and CDR2 sequences are MNHNY and SVGAGI (reference sequence). The CDR3 extends over 14 amino acids. The CDR3 DNA sequence: TGTGCCAGCAAGCCGGGATTCCAGAACACTGAAGCTTTCTTT. Its translation is CASKPGFQNTEAFF.

V usage is TRBV3-1 (or the pseudogene TRBV3-2) and J usage is TRBJ1-4; D remains ambiguous. The CDR3 runs 14 residues. Trimming removed 4 bases at V and 7 bases at J, with 13 bases between. Germline V lookup: CDR1 LGHDT, CDR2 YNNKEL (reference sequence). The DNA of the CDR3 is TGTGCCAGCAGCCCGATGGCAGGAACTGAAAAACTGTTTTTT. This translates into CASSPMAGTEKLFF.

V is TRBV7-9 and J is TRBJ1-2, with 12 bases that match TRBD1. The V gene's germline CDR1 is SEHNR and CDR2 FQNEAQ (reference sequence). The J segment lost 6 bases and the V segment lost 5 bases, leaving 10 bases of the junction unmatched. This CDR3 comprises 16 residues. Here the CDR3 reads CASSTTGQGASNGYTF. DNA for the CDR3: TGTGCCAGCAGCACGACGGGACAGGGGGCGTCTAATGGCTACACCTTC.